Below, one T cell receptor beta chain is given with its context. Germline-derived CDR1 and CDR2 are SEHNR and FQNEAQ (reference sequence). The CDR3 is made up of 17 amino acids. The germline V and J ends were trimmed by 5 bases and 3 bases, with 19 bases remaining between them. The data were obtained in a study of technical replicates of blood from a few donors. Generated by immunoSEQ multiplex PCR, the TCRdb table keeps only in-frame clones and is missing some. The table lists approximately 73,000 clones, around 93% of them singletons. The sample was T cells isolated from PBMCs. The gene calls are TRBV7-9 and TRBJ1-4; D unclear. The receptor was isolated from a human donor in good health. This chain's CDR3 is CASSGPKEGVANEKLFF. The CDR3 DNA reads TGTGCCAGCAGCGGGCCGAAAGAGGGTGTTGCTAATGAAAAACTGTTTTTT.